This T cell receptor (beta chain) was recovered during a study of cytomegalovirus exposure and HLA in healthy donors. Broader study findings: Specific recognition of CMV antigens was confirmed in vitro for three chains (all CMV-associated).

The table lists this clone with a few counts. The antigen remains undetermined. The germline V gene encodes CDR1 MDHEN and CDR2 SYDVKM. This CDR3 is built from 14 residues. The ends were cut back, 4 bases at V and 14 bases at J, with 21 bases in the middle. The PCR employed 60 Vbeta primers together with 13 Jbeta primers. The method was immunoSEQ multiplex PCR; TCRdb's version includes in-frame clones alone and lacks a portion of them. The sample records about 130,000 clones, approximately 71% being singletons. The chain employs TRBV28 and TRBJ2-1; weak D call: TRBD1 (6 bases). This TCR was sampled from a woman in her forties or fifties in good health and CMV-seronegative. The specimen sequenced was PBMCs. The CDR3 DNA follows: TGTGCCAGCAGTTCCGCTGGAGGACAGTATCAAGAGTTCTTC. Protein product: CASSSAGGQYQEFF.